The 5 T cell receptor beta chains below come from one sample, sequenced in a study of OX40 agonist ivuxolimab in advanced cancers. Using immunoSEQ multiplex PCR, the repertoire was profiled, and TCRdb retains in-frame clones only, with some absent. The sample contains about 98,000 clones, more than 85% of which appear only once. The specimen comprised CD4+ or CD8+ T cells sorted from blood, sampled in a trial of the OX40 agonist ivuxolimab. Source of these receptors: an adult with an advanced solid tumor such as melanoma, head and neck, liver or kidney cancer.

The gene calls are TRBV5-1 and TRBJ2-3; D uncertain. The V end lost 5 bases, the J end lost 7 bases, and 23 bases lay between the germline ends. CDR3 length: 16 amino acids. The germline V gene has CDR1 SGHRS and CDR2 YFSETQ. The CDR3 nucleotides read TGCGCCAGCAGTAGACTTAGCCGAACTTCCGAGAATACGCAGTATTTT. This codes for CASSRLSRTSENTQYF.

The J gene is TRBJ1-4, the V gene TRBV18; weak D call: TRBD1 (6 bases). V lost 2 bases and J 0 bases, leaving 7 bases between the germline ends. This CDR3 spans 15 amino acids. Germline CDR1 is KGHSH and CDR2 is LQKENI. The CDR3 bases are TGTGCCAGCTCACCAGGGGGCGCAACTAATGAAAAACTGTTTTTT. This gives the protein CASSPGGATNEKLFF. Full variable domain (missing parts from reference TRBV18 and TRBJ1-4): NAGVMQNPRHLVRRRGQEARLRCSPMKGHSHVYWYRQLPEEGLKFMVYLQKENIIDESGMPKERFSAEFPKEGPSILRIQQVVRGDSAAYFCASSPGGATNEKLFFGSGTQLSVL.

The chain is built from TRBV19 and TRBJ2-2, with D perhaps TRBD2 (5 bases). CDR1 is LNHDA and CDR2 is SQIVND in the germline V gene (reference sequence). V shed 6 bases and J shed 7 bases, with 12 bases lying between them. The CDR3 loop spans 13 amino acids. CDR3 sequence (DNA): TGTGCCAGTAGGATCCAGGCGGGCGGGGAGCTGTTTTTT. Protein: CASRIQAGGELFF.

The chain employs TRBV28 and TRBJ1-5, with TRBD1 identical over 8 bases. With 1 base clipped from V and 7 bases from J, the junction kept 6 bases outside the gene matches. The CDR3 is made up of 15 amino acids. Per germline, CDR1 MDHEN and CDR2 SYDVKM. As DNA, the CDR3 is TGTGCCAGCAGTTTATCCCCAGGGGGCGGCCAGCCCCAGCATTTT. Its protein product is CASSLSPGGGQPQHF. Combining the CDR3 with reference TRBV28 and TRBJ1-5 gives the whole variable domain DVKVTQSSRYLVKRTGEKVFLECVQDMDHENMFWYRQDPGLGLRLIYFSYDVKMKEKGDIPEGYSVSREKKERFSLILESASTNQTSMYLCASSLSPGGGQPQHFGDGTRLSIL.

In DNA, the CDR3 is TGTGCCAGCAGCCCCCAGGACAGTGAGCAGTTCTTC. Amino acids: CASSPQDSEQFF. The chain couples TRBV7-9 to TRBJ2-1, with D perhaps matching TRBD1 (6 bases). Per germline, CDR1 SEHNR and CDR2 FQNEAQ (reference sequence). This CDR3 has 12 amino acids. Trimming removed 5 bases from V and 9 bases from J, with 11 bases in between.